Shown below are 9 T cell receptor beta chains from a single sample sequenced in a study of blood T cell repertoires in COVID-19. Sequencing was performed with immunoSEQ multiplex PCR; in TCRdb, only in-frame clones are kept and a portion is missing. The data show about 68,000 clones, roughly 85% seen once. Sequenced input: peripheral blood. These receptors were taken from a man aged 45-60 years with acute or convalescent COVID-19.

This sequence joins TRBV5-8 and TRBJ2-3; 10 bases agree with TRBD2. The trim removed 4 bases at V and 4 bases at J, leaving 6 bases unmatched. Germline lookup yields CDR1 SGHTS and CDR2 YDEGEE. This CDR3 region has 15 residues. The CDR3 loop reads CASSRAGGEADTQYF. In DNA form, the CDR3 reads TGTGCCAGCAGCCGAGCGGGGGGGGAGGCAGATACGCAGTATTTT.

J is TRBJ2-3 and V is TRBV27, with a possible D match to TRBD1 (7 bases). Germline V gene data show CDR1 as MNHEY and CDR2 as SMNVEV (reference sequence). V shed 6 bases and J shed 9 bases, with 22 bases lying between them. CDR3 length: 15 residues. The CDR3: CASRTDREAGGTQYF. Here the CDR3 DNA reads TGTGCCAGCAGGACTGACAGGGAGGCGGGTGGGACGCAGTATTTT.

The rearrangement uses TRBV6-2 or TRBV6-3 and TRBJ1-6; D is possibly TRBD1 (6 bases). V was cut by 5 bases and J by 7 bases, with 9 bases left in between. The germline V gene has CDR1 MNHEY and CDR2 SVGEGT. This CDR3 is built from 13 residues. The CDR3 nucleotides are TGTGCCAGCAGTCTCAGGGGAAATTCACCCCTCCACTTT. Amino acids: CASSLRGNSPLHF.

The chain has TRBV6-5 and TRBJ2-5, with D possibly being TRBD2 (6 bases). This CDR3 is 15 amino acids long. Trimming removed 4 bases from V and 5 bases from J, with 17 bases in between. Germline assignment: CDR1 MNHEY and CDR2 SVGAGI. CDR3 in amino acids: CASSLVGGDGETQYF. The CDR3 DNA reads as TGTGCCAGCAGTTTAGTGGGCGGGGACGGGGAGACCCAGTACTTC.

The V call is TRBV5-1, the J call TRBJ2-3; 10 nucleotides match TRBD2. This CDR3 has 15 residues. V was pared by 0 bases and J by 4 bases, with 2 bases of the junction left unmatched. Looked up from germline, CDR1 is SGHRS and CDR2 is YFSETQ. The CDR3 loop is CASSLERGGPDTQYF. In DNA form, the CDR3 reads TGCGCCAGCAGCTTGGAGCGGGGGGGCCCAGATACGCAGTATTTT.

The V call is TRBV11-2, the J call TRBJ1-2, with 9 bases identical to TRBD1. This CDR3 has 13 amino acids. With V trimmed by 2 bases and J by 13 bases, 8 bases remained unmatched. Germline CDR1 and CDR2: SGHAT and FQNNGV. This CDR3 is CASSLPGTGKRTF. In nucleotides, the CDR3 is TGTGCCAGCAGCTTACCTGGGACAGGGAAACGCACCTTC.

The rearrangement links TRBV5-1 to TRBJ2-7; TRBD1 agrees at 7 bases. After removal of 1 base from V and 3 bases from J, the junction contained 7 bases not matched to a gene. Germline lookup yields CDR1 SGHRS and CDR2 YFSETQ. The CDR3 totals 15 residues. Here the CDR3 DNA reads TGCGCCAGCAGCTTGACTACAGGGGCCTACTACGAGCAGTACTTC. Translation gives CASSLTTGAYYEQYF.

This chain connects TRBV18 to TRBJ2-3; no reliable D call. The V and J ends lost 2 bases and 11 bases respectively, with 11 bases between them. The V gene's germline CDR1 is KGHSH and CDR2 LQKENI. The CDR3 spans 12 residues. This CDR3 reads CASSPSEAMQYF. In DNA, the CDR3 is TGTGCCAGCTCACCATCTGAGGCCATGCAGTATTTT.

The chain links TRBV19 to TRBJ2-3, with D tentatively TRBD2 (6 bases). This CDR3 spans 15 amino acids. CDR1 and CDR2 from the germline V gene are LNHDA and SQIVND (reference sequence). V gave up 5 bases and J gave up 4 bases, with 16 bases separating them. In DNA, the CDR3 is TGTGCCAGTAGTCTAAGTGGCGGGGTGGCAGATACGCAGTATTTT. Translating it yields CASSLSGGVADTQYF. Looking up the rest from reference TRBV19 and TRBJ2-3 gives the full variable domain: DGGITQSPKYLFRKEGQNVTLSCEQNLNHDAMYWYRQDPGQGLRLIYYSQIVNDFQKGDIAEGYSVSREKKESFPLTVTSAQKNPTAFYLCASSLSGGVADTQYFGPGTRLTVL.